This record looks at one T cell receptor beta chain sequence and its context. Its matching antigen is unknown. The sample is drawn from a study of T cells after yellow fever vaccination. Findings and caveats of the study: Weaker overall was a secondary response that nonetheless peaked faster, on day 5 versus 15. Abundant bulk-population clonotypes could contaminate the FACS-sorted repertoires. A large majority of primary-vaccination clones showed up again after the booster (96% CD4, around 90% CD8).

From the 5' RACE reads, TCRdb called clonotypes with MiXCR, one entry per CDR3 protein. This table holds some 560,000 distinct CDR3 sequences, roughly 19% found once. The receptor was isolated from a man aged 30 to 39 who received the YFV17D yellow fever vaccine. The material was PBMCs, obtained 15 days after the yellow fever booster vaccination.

The CDR3 loop is CASSKILDETQYF. CDR3 DNA: TGTGCCAGCAGTAAAATCCTCGATGAGACCCAGTACTTC. This chain joins TRBV21-1 and TRBJ2-5. TRBV21-1 is a pseudogene. This CDR3 has 13 amino acids.